Each of the 17 T cell receptor beta chains below was sequenced from the same sample in a study of radiotherapy plus CTLA-4 blockade in lung cancer. Generated by immunoSEQ multiplex PCR, the TCRdb table keeps only in-frame clones and is missing some. This sample has tens of thousands of clones, with 72% found just once. The sequences come from peripheral blood, collected from a patient treated with radiotherapy plus ipilimumab. The receptors here all came from a human donor with non-small cell lung cancer who had stable disease on radiotherapy plus ipilimumab.

This sequence joins TRBV11-3 and TRBJ1-1; D unresolved. Germline-derived CDR1 and CDR2 are SGHNT and YENEEA. The V end was cut by 0 bases, the J end by 0 bases, with 11 bases between. This CDR3 has 16 residues. The chain's CDR3 is CASSLDQSRMNTEAFF. CDR3 nucleotide sequence: TGTGCCAGCAGCTTAGATCAGTCTCGCATGAACACTGAAGCTTTCTTT.

CDR3 protein: CAWSGGHSGNTIYF. The CDR3 nucleotides read TGTGCCTGGAGCGGGGGGCACTCTGGAAACACCATATATTTT. The chain joins TRBV30 to TRBJ1-3; a weak D match, TRBD1 (6 bases). Trimming left V 3 bases short and J 0 bases short, with 9 bases between. Germline V gene data show CDR1 as GTSNPN and CDR2 as SVGIG (reference sequence). The CDR3 runs to 14 residues.

This clone was observed a few times. The chain combines TRBV7-9 with TRBJ2-7; 7 positions agree with TRBD1. V lost 2 bases and J lost 9; bases outside the gene matches: 10. Germline V gives CDR1 SEHNR, CDR2 FQNEAQ (reference sequence). The CDR3 runs 14 residues. The CDR3 DNA sequence: TGTGCCAGCAGCTTACTGGGGGACCCAGGGGGGCAGTACTTC. Translation gives CASSLLGDPGGQYF.

This chain connects TRBV21-1 to TRBJ2-5; no DNA check was done on the table's D call, TRBD1. TRBV21-1 is a recognized pseudogene. This CDR3 has 17 amino acids. CDR3 bases: TGTGCCAGCAGCAAAGTAAGGGACAGGGGGTACCAAGAGACCCAGTACTTC. The encoded protein is CASSKVRDRGYQETQYF.

V and J are TRBV5-4 and TRBJ1-3; possibly TRBD1 for D (6 bases). With 4 bases removed from V and 0 bases from J, the gap between germline ends came to 17 bases. This CDR3 is built from 17 residues. Germline V lookup: CDR1 SGHNT, CDR2 YYREEE (reference sequence). CDR3 in DNA: TGTGCCAGCAGCGCGGTCGGTCTGGGACACTCTGGAAACACCATATATTTT. Translating gives CASSAVGLGHSGNTIYF.

The V and J genes are TRBV7-2 and TRBJ2-2, with 8 bases that match TRBD2. The trim removed 5 bases at V and 0 bases at J, leaving 8 bases unmatched. The CDR3 is 17 residues long. Germline CDR1 and CDR2: SGHTA and FQGNSA. The CDR3 DNA sequence: TGTGCCAGCAGCCGTACGGGAGGGGCGACGAACACCGGGGAGCTGTTTTTT. This translates into CASSRTGGATNTGELFF.

This clone was recorded only once. The chain employs TRBV5-3 and TRBJ1-1; TRBD1 might be the D (5 bases). TRBV5-3 is designated an ORF whose function remains uncertain. The CDR3 is 14 residues long. The V end was cut by 0 bases, the J end by 1 base, with 7 bases between. The CDR3 nucleotides read TGTGCCAGAAGCTTGGCCGACAGGAACACTGAAGCTTTCTTT. Protein product: CARSLADRNTEAFF.

This clone was found a few times. This chain uses TRBV30 with TRBJ1-3, with D uncertain. The CDR3 is 12 amino acids. Trimming took off 3 bases at V and 8 bases at J, with 11 bases between the two ends. Germline values: CDR1 GTSNPN, CDR2 SVGIG (reference sequence). In DNA, the CDR3 is TGTGCCTGGAGCGACTTGCGGGACACCATATATTTT. Amino acid sequence: CAWSDLRDTIYF.

This rearrangement joins TRBV7-9 to TRBJ1-2, with D possibly being TRBD1 (5 bases). The CDR3 consists of 14 residues. V lost 2 bases, J lost 7 bases, and 14 bases lay in between. The germline gives CDR1 SEHNR, CDR2 FQNEAQ (reference sequence). The CDR3 DNA sequence: TGTGCCAGCAGCTTACAAGCTTTAGGGGTTGGCTACACCTTC. It yields the protein CASSLQALGVGYTF. The whole variable domain, filled in from reference TRBV7-9 and TRBJ1-2, reads DTGVSQNPRHKITKRGQNVTFRCDPISEHNRLYWYRQTLGQGPEFLTYFQNEAQLEKSRLLSDRFSAERPKGSFSTLEIQRTEQGDSAMYLCASSLQALGVGYTFGSGTRLTVV.

The chain joins TRBV6-5 to TRBJ1-5, with a possible D match to TRBD1 (5 bases). The germline V gene has CDR1 MNHEY and CDR2 SVGAGI. The CDR3 runs to 14 residues. Trimming cost V 5 bases and J 0 bases, with 8 bases left between them. CDR3 bases: TGTGCCAGCAGTCCGGACATTAGCAATCAGCCCCAGCATTTT. This codes for CASSPDISNQPQHF.

The table lists this clone with a few counts. V usage is TRBV6-1 and J usage is TRBJ1-5; 7 nucleotides agree with TRBD1. Germline assignment: CDR1 MNHNS and CDR2 SASEGT. The CDR3 is 14 residues long. With 6 bases clipped from V and 5 bases from J, the junction kept 7 bases outside the gene matches. The CDR3 coding sequence is TGTGCCAGCAGCCAGGGACAGCGCTATCAGCCCCAGCATTTT. Its protein is CASSQGQRYQPQHF.

The J gene is TRBJ1-2, the V gene TRBV5-1, with a possible D match to TRBD1 (6 bases). V gave up 4 bases and J gave up 7 bases, with 11 bases separating them. The germline gives CDR1 SGHRS, CDR2 YFSETQ. The CDR3 length is 12 residues. CDR3 nucleotide sequence: TGCGCCAGCAGCCGAGACAGGACTGGCTACACCTTC. This sequence encodes CASSRDRTGYTF.

This chain uses TRBV19 with TRBJ1-3, with D possibly being TRBD1 (5 bases). This CDR3 region has 14 residues. Trimming took off 10 bases at V and 0 bases at J, with 13 bases between the two ends. Looked up from germline, CDR1 is LNHDA and CDR2 is SQIVND (reference sequence). CDR3 DNA sequence: TGTGCCACCGCGACAGACAACTCTGGAAACACCATATATTTT. The encoded protein is CATATDNSGNTIYF.

V usage is TRBV10-3 and J usage is TRBJ2-5, with a tentative D call TRBD1 (5 bases). The CDR3 is 17 residues long. Germline CDR1 reads ENHRY; CDR2 reads SYGVKD. V was trimmed by 3 bases and J by 4 bases, leaving 21 bases between them. The CDR3 protein is CAISEGGPNTGRETQYF. In DNA, the CDR3 is TGTGCCATCAGTGAAGGTGGGCCAAATACAGGCAGAGAGACCCAGTACTTC.

In its sample, this clone was seen once. This sequence joins TRBV7-6 and TRBJ2-2, with 7 nucleotides matching TRBD2. The germline V gene has CDR1 SGHVS and CDR2 FNYEAQ. CDR3 size: 15 residues. V lost 3 bases, J lost 1 base, and 2 bases stayed unmatched. The DNA of the CDR3 is TGTGCCAGCAGCTTCGCTAGCGGGAACACCGGGGAGCTGTTTTTT. Its protein product is CASSFASGNTGELFF.

In its sample, this clone was seen a few times. The chain links TRBV5-4 to TRBJ1-6; TRBD1 agrees at 9 bases. Germline loops: CDR1 SGHNT, CDR2 YYREEE (reference sequence). With V trimmed by 4 bases and J by 9 bases, 11 bases remained unmatched. The CDR3 sequence is 16 residues long. The CDR3 DNA reads TGTGCCAGCAGCCTTCACACAGGGGGCTTTGGTTCACCCCTCCACTTT. It encodes CASSLHTGGFGSPLHF.

The chain combines TRBV2 with TRBJ2-7; 9 bases are shared with TRBD1. The CDR3 is 16 residues long. The ends lost 7 bases at V and 6 bases at J; junction bases unmatched: 16. Germline V gene sequence: CDR1 SNHLY, CDR2 FYNNEI. In DNA, the CDR3 is TGTGCCAGCACCCCGCGTGCCGGGACAGGGAGGGGCGAGCAGTACTTC. Translating gives CASTPRAGTGRGEQYF.